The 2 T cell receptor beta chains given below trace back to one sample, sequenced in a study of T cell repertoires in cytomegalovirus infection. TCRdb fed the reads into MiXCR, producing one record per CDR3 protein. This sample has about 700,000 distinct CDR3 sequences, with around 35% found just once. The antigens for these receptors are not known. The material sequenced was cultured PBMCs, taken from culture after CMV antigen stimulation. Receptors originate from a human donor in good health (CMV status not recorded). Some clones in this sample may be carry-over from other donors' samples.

The DNA of the CDR3 is TGTGCCAGCAGTTACGGTTCAGGGAGGGGGAACACCGGGGAGCTGTTTTTT. Protein sequence: CASSYGSGRGNTGELFF. J is TRBJ2-2 and V is TRBV6-8; 7 bases are shared with TRBD2. The CDR3 contains 17 residues. CDR1 MNHGY and CDR2 SAAAGT come from the germline V gene. V gave up 2 bases and J gave up 1 base; unmatched junction bases: 7.

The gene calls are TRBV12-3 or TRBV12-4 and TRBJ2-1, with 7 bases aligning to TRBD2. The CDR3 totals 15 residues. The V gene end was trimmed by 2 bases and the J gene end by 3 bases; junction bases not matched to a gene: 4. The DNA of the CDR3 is TGTGCCAGCAGTTTAATGGCGGGAGACTACAATGAGCAGTTCTTC. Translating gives CASSLMAGDYNEQFF.